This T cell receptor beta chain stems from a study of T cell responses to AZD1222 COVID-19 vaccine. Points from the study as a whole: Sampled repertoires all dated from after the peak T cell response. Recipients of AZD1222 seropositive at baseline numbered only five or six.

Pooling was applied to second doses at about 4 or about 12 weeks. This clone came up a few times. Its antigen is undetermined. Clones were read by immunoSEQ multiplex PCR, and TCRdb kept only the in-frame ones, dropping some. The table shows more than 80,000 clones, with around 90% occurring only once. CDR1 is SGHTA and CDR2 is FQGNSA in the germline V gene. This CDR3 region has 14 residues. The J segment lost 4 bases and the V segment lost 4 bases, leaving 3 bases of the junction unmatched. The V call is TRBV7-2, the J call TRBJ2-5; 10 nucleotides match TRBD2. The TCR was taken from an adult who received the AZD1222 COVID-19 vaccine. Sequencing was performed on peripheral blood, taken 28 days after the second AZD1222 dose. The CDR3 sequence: CASSYSGGTETQYF. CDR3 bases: TGTGCCAGCAGCTATAGCGGGGGGACAGAGACCCAGTACTTC.